The clone carrying this T cell receptor beta chain showed up many times. The sample belongs to a study of T-cell reconstitution after alpha-beta-depleted transplantation in children. Between the trimmed V and J ends, which lost 3 bases and 6 bases, there was a span of 9 bases. CDR3 size: 13 residues. The germline V gene encodes CDR1 SEHNR and CDR2 FQNEAQ (reference sequence). For TCRbeta, the library was prepared with unique molecular identifiers. TCRdb fed the PCR reads into MiXCR, producing one record per CDR3 protein. In the table there are some 200,000 distinct CDR3 sequences, over 9.5% of which are singletons.

The chain has TRBV7-9 and TRBJ1-5; D is unclear. The sample was PBMCs from the stem cell graft donor, taken from the stem cell graft. The receptor comes from a human donor who donated a stem cell graft to a child with SCID. In nucleotides, the CDR3 is TGTGCCAGCAGCTTTATGGGGAGTCAGCCCCAGCATTTT. Translation gives CASSFMGSQPQHF.